This is a list of T cell receptor beta chains from one sample in a study of cytomegalovirus exposure and HLA in healthy donors. Using immunoSEQ multiplex PCR, the repertoire was profiled, and TCRdb retains in-frame clones only, with some absent. The table has 150,000 to 200,000 clones, over 60% seen once; the top ten hold 1.5% to 2%. Sequenced: PBMCs. Receptor source: a woman in her 30s in good health and CMV-seronegative. Both conserved end residues are part of each CDR3. The D gene is left open where the match is weak. Expanded clones are given a class, and other clones once, few, many or no size at all.

CDR3 DNA	CDR3 protein	D gene	clone size	J gene	V gene
TGCGCCAGCAGCCGAACTACGGTTAGTAGCGCCTACGAGCAGTACTTC	CASSRTTVSSAYEQYF	-	-	TRBJ2-7	TRBV4-1
TGTGCCAGCAGCACCCGAACTTCCCTCGGGGAGCTGTTTTTT	CASSTRTSLGELFF	-	once	TRBJ2-2	TRBV11-2
TGTGCCAGCAGCTCCGTACTAGCGGGAGATACGCAGTATTTT	CASSSVLAGDTQYF	TRBD2	-	TRBJ2-3	TRBV5-4
TGTGCCAGCAGTCTTTCCCCAGAGGGGGTGAACACTGAAGCTTTCTTT	CASSLSPEGVNTEAFF	-	-	TRBJ1-1	TRBV27
TGCGCCAGCATCAAAACAGGGGCGGGGAACACTGAAGCTTTCTTT	CASIKTGAGNTEAFF	TRBD1	few	TRBJ1-1	TRBV5-1
TGTGCCTGTCTACAGGTAGTTGGCTACACCTTC	CACLQVVGYTF	-	-	TRBJ1-2	TRBV30
TGCAGCGTTGTCCCAGGGGCGGTCACTGAAGCTTTCTTT	CSVVPGAVTEAFF	-	-	TRBJ1-1	TRBV29-1
TGCAGCGTTGAAGATCGGGCTAGCGGCTCCTACGAGCAGTACTTC	CSVEDRASGSYEQYF	TRBD2	-	TRBJ2-7	TRBV29-1
TGTGCCAGTACCCCCATGGACAGAAACTACAATGAGCAGTTCTTC	CASTPMDRNYNEQFF	-	-	TRBJ2-1	TRBV19
TGTGCCAGCAGCCACGGGGTCGGCGAGCAGTACTTC	CASSHGVGEQYF	-	-	TRBJ2-7	TRBV5-4
TGTGCCAGCAGCGCCGGGACTCTCTACTCCTACGAGCAGTACTTC	CASSAGTLYSYEQYF	-	once	TRBJ2-7	TRBV9
TGTGCCTGGAGCGACGGGACAACCTCCTACGAGCAGTACTTC	CAWSDGTTSYEQYF	-	-	TRBJ2-7	TRBV30
TGTGCCAGCAGCGTCTGGACAGGGGGCTCCTATGGCTACACCTTC	CASSVWTGGSYGYTF	TRBD1	-	TRBJ1-2	TRBV9
TGTGCCAGCAGCCCAGCGACTAGCGGGGCTTACGAGCAGTACTTC	CASSPATSGAYEQYF	TRBD2	once	TRBJ2-7	TRBV4-2
TGTGCCAGCAGCTTAGGAGCAGGGCGGGAAACTGAAGCTTTCTTT	CASSLGAGRETEAFF	-	-	TRBJ1-1	TRBV11-2
TGTGCCAGCAGCACGACAGGGACCCAAGAGACCCAGTACTTC	CASSTTGTQETQYF	TRBD1	-	TRBJ2-5	TRBV28
TGTGCCTGGACCCCTAGCGGCCTGAACGCCGGGGAGCTGTTTTTT	CAWTPSGLNAGELFF	TRBD2	-	TRBJ2-2	TRBV30
TGTGCCAGCAGCTCGGGGGGTTTAGCGGAGAGGTACGAGCAGTACTTC	CASSSGGLAERYEQYF	TRBD2	-	TRBJ2-7	TRBV7-8
TGCGCCAGCAGCCAAACTGTCCTGATCGGGGGCACTGAAGCTTTCTTT	CASSQTVLIGGTEAFF	-	few	TRBJ1-1	TRBV4-1
TGTGCCAGCAGCTTGGGGCAGGGCTTAACCTACGAGCAGTACTTC	CASSLGQGLTYEQYF	-	-	TRBJ2-7	TRBV5-6
TGTGCCAGCAGCTTAGGGTTAATCATCGGGGCCTACAATGAGCAGTTCTTC	CASSLGLIIGAYNEQFF	-	few	TRBJ2-1	TRBV5-8
TGTGCCACCAGCAGAGACCAGACAGATGGCTACACCTTC	CATSRDQTDGYTF	-	-	TRBJ1-2	TRBV15
TGTGCCAGTAGTACGGGACTAGCGGACGACAAAAACATTCAGTACTTC	CASSTGLADDKNIQYF	TRBD2	once	TRBJ2-4	TRBV19
TGTGCCAGCAGTTTTGCCCGACAGGGATACGCTTTCTTT	CASSFARQGYAFF	TRBD1	-	TRBJ1-1	TRBV28
TGTGCCAGCATCTCGCCAGGGGGCTTTGCTTACGAGCAGTACTTC	CASISPGGFAYEQYF	TRBD1	few	TRBJ2-7	TRBV28
TGTGCCAGCAGAATCTCATTAGCTAACTATGGCTACACCTTC	CASRISLANYGYTF	-	-	TRBJ1-2	TRBV28
TGTGCCAGCAGTTATACCGGGGGCACAGATACGCAGTATTTT	CASSYTGGTDTQYF	-	-	TRBJ2-3	TRBV2
TGTGCCAGCAGTTACTATGGGGCTCAACAGCCCCAGCATTTT	CASSYYGAQQPQHF	-	-	TRBJ1-5	TRBV6-6
TGTGCCACCCCCTCCCAGGATGCGGAGGGCGAGCAGTACTTC	CATPSQDAEGEQYF	-	-	TRBJ2-7	TRBV5-4
TGTGCCAGCAGCTTATTCCAAATCAGCTCCTACAATGAGCAGTTCTTC	CASSLFQISSYNEQFF	-	few	TRBJ2-1	TRBV11-2
TGTGCCAGCAGCCCAAACAGGTACTCCTACGAGCAGTACTTC	CASSPNRYSYEQYF	-	-	TRBJ2-7	TRBV11-2
TGTGCCAGCTCACCGGACAGGACCACTGGAAACACCATATATTTT	CASSPDRTTGNTIYF	TRBD1	-	TRBJ1-3	TRBV18
TGTGCCAGTAGCCCCGTTCGGGGGACCAATGAAAAACTGTTTTTT	CASSPVRGTNEKLFF	-	-	TRBJ1-4	TRBV19
TGTGCCAGCTCACCACCGGTAGGAGGCACAGATACGCAGTATTTT	CASSPPVGGTDTQYF	-	-	TRBJ2-3	TRBV18
TGTGCCAGTAGTGCCGCCCGAGACACCTACGAGCAGTACTTC	CASSAARDTYEQYF	-	once	TRBJ2-7	TRBV19
TGTGCCATCACCAGCGCCTCCTACAATGAGCAGTTCTTC	CAITSASYNEQFF	-	-	TRBJ2-1	TRBV10-3
TGTGCCTGGAGTGTACAAGCGAGCTACGAGCAGTACTTC	CAWSVQASYEQYF	-	-	TRBJ2-7	TRBV30
TGTGCCAGCAGCCTAACCTCGGGGGAGCTGTTTTTT	CASSLTSGELFF	-	few	TRBJ2-2	TRBV6-6
TGTGCCAGCAGCGAAAACGCAGGGGGGACTGGCTACACCTTC	CASSENAGGTGYTF	TRBD1	-	TRBJ1-2	TRBV7-2
TGTGCCAGCAGTTACGGGACAGGGAACATTCAGTACTTC	CASSYGTGNIQYF	TRBD1	few	TRBJ2-4	TRBV2
TGTGCCAGCAGCCAATTAGCGGGACAGAACACCGGGGAGCTGTTTTTT	CASSQLAGQNTGELFF	TRBD2	-	TRBJ2-2	TRBV7-6
TGTGCCAGCAGTGTTAGCGGGAGTCTCGCCGGGGAGCTGTTTTTT	CASSVSGSLAGELFF	TRBD2	-	TRBJ2-2	TRBV2
TGTGCCAGCAGCCAACGGGGGGGGTTCAACAATGAGCAGTTCTTC	CASSQRGGFNNEQFF	TRBD2	once	TRBJ2-1	TRBV7-3
TGTGCCAGCAGTTTATACCGGAGGAGCTCCTACGAGCAGTACTTC	CASSLYRRSSYEQYF	-	-	TRBJ2-7	TRBV28
TGTGCCAGCAGCGTGACAACCAGCTACACCTTC	CASSVTTSYTF	-	-	TRBJ1-2	TRBV9
TGTGCCAGTAGTAGGCCGGACAGGGTAAGGAATCAGCCCCAGCATTTT	CASSRPDRVRNQPQHF	TRBD1	-	TRBJ1-5	TRBV19
TGCGCCAGCAGCCTGACCGGGACTAGGACTGAAGAGCAGTACTTC	CASSLTGTRTEEQYF	TRBD2	-	TRBJ2-7	TRBV5-1
TGTGCCAGCAGTTTATCCGGCAGGGCCTACGAGCAGTACTTC	CASSLSGRAYEQYF	-	-	TRBJ2-7	TRBV27
TGTGCCAGCAGCCCGAGACCGGGACAGGGAGTAGGTTCTGGAAACACCATATATTTT	CASSPRPGQGVGSGNTIYF	TRBD1	-	TRBJ1-3	TRBV7-9
TGTGCCAGCAGCGTGACAGGGGAGGGCCAGTACTTC	CASSVTGEGQYF	-	-	TRBJ2-5	TRBV5-5
TGTGCCAGCAGTGGCGGGGCTAGCACAGATACGCAGTATTTT	CASSGGASTDTQYF	-	-	TRBJ2-3	TRBV6-1
TGTGCCAGCAGCGGGGACAGACTCTACGAGCAGTACTTC	CASSGDRLYEQYF	TRBD1	few	TRBJ2-7	TRBV7-2
TGCAGCGTTTTTGGACAGGGAAGCGGGGCCAACGTCCTGACTTTC	CSVFGQGSGANVLTF	TRBD1	-	TRBJ2-6	TRBV29-1
TGTGCCAGCTCTTGGGGGGATGGAAGAAATGAGCAGTTCTTC	CASSWGDGRNEQFF	-	-	TRBJ2-1	TRBV18
TGTGCCAGCAGCCAAGTGAGGACAGGGTTACACGAGCAGTACTTC	CASSQVRTGLHEQYF	TRBD1	few	TRBJ2-7	TRBV4-2
TGTGCTAGTGGTTTGTCCAACAGACGCTCTGAAGCTTTCTTT	CASGLSNRRSEAFF	-	once	TRBJ1-1	TRBV12-5
TGTGCCAGCAGCGGGGGGGTGGGGGCCGTCTATGGCTACACCTTC	CASSGGVGAVYGYTF	-	-	TRBJ1-2	TRBV5-4
TGCGCCAGCAGCCTCACTGCGGGGGCGAACACTGAAGCTTTCTTT	CASSLTAGANTEAFF	-	few	TRBJ1-1	TRBV5-1
TGCAGCGTTGAGCGGGGGTTAGATACGCAGTATTTT	CSVERGLDTQYF	TRBD2	-	TRBJ2-3	TRBV29-1